Reported below is one T cell receptor (beta chain). V was clipped by 1 base and J by 7 bases; unmatched bases: 9. The CDR3 length is 15 residues. The germline V gene encodes CDR1 KGHSH and CDR2 LQKENI. This record belongs to a study of blood T cell repertoires in COVID-19. Measured with immunoSEQ multiplex PCR; TCRdb has only the in-frame clones, and not every one. Among some 57,000 clones listed, 92% were seen once. The V and J genes are TRBV18 and TRBJ1-1; 7 bases are shared with TRBD1. This clonotype was obtained from a human donor in a cohort sampled during active COVID-19. Sequencing was performed on peripheral blood. CDR3 sequence (DNA): TGTGCCAGCTCACCACTTCTTTCGGGACAGAGTGAAGCTTTCTTT. Its translation: CASSPLLSGQSEAFF.